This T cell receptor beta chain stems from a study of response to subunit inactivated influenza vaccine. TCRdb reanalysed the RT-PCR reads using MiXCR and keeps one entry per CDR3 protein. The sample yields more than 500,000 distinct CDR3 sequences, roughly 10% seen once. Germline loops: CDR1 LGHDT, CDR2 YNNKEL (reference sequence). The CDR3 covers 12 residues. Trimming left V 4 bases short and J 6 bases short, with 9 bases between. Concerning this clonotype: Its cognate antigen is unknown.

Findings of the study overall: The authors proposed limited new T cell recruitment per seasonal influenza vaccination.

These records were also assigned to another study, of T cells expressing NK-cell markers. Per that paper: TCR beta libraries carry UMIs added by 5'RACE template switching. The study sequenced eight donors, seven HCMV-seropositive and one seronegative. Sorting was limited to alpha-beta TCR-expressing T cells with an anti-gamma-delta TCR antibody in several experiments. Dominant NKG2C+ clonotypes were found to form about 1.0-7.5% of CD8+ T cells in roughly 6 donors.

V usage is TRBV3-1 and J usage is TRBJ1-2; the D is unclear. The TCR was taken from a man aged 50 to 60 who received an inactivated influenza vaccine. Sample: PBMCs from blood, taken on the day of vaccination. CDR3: CASSPGADGYTF. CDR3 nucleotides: TGTGCCAGCAGCCCCGGAGCGGATGGCTACACCTTC.